The 12 T cell receptor beta chains below were found in one sample sequenced in a study of blood T cell repertoires in COVID-19. Sequencing was performed with immunoSEQ multiplex PCR; in TCRdb, only in-frame clones are kept and a portion is missing. The data show roughly 110,000 clones, 76% seen once. The sample was peripheral blood. The receptor set was obtained from an older man with COVID-19, enrolled during active disease.

This chain links TRBV10-3 with TRBJ2-3; 9 nucleotides line up with TRBD1. This CDR3 spans 16 amino acids. The V segment lost 5 bases and the J segment 0 bases; nucleotides outside the gene matches: 6. Germline V CDR1 and CDR2: ENHRY, SYGVKD. Here the CDR3 DNA reads TGTGCCATCAGTCCCAGGACAGGGGACAGCACAGATACGCAGTATTTT. It specifies CAISPRTGDSTDTQYF.

This sequence joins TRBV27 and TRBJ2-7; 11 bases agree with TRBD2. The length of the CDR3 is 15 residues. The trim removed 6 bases at V and 0 bases at J, leaving 4 bases unmatched. Germline CDR1 is MNHEY and CDR2 is SMNVEV (reference sequence). For the CDR3, the DNA is TGTGCCAGCAGGGGACTAGCGGCAAACTCCTACGAGCAGTACTTC. Residues: CASRGLAANSYEQYF.

The gene calls are TRBV28 and TRBJ1-4; the D gene is possibly TRBD1 (5 bases). The V end was cut by 7 bases, the J end by 6 bases, with 15 bases between. The CDR3 is 14 residues long. Germline values: CDR1 MDHEN, CDR2 SYDVKM. For the CDR3, the DNA is TGTGCCAGCACTCCAGGGTCACTCTATGAAAAACTGTTTTTT. This codes for CASTPGSLYEKLFF.

The chain uses TRBV7-2 and TRBJ1-5, with 7 bases aligning to TRBD1. Germline lookup yields CDR1 SGHTA and CDR2 FQGNSA. The CDR3 covers 16 residues. V lost 5 bases to trimming and J lost 2 bases; unmatched junction nucleotides: 9. The CDR3 is CASSITGGQGNQPQHF. CDR3 sequence (DNA): TGTGCCAGCAGCATTACAGGAGGACAGGGCAATCAGCCCCAGCATTTT.

This chain connects TRBV6-5 to TRBJ1-2; the D gene is possibly TRBD1 (5 bases). V lost 6 bases, J lost 8 bases, and 19 bases lay in between. Per the germline V gene, CDR1 is MNHEY and CDR2 is SVGAGI. CDR3 size: 14 residues. The CDR3 here is CASSIQGYGPGYTF. Here the CDR3 DNA reads TGTGCCAGCAGCATCCAGGGATACGGTCCGGGCTACACCTTC.

The chain combines TRBV9 with TRBJ2-1, with 10 bases aligning to TRBD2. J gave up 6 bases and V 0 bases, and 12 bases lay outside the gene matches. Germline CDR1 is SGDLS and CDR2 is YYNGEE. The CDR3 covers 18 residues. The CDR3 here is CASSVAGGAGGPGNEQFF. The DNA of the CDR3 is TGTGCCAGCAGCGTAGCGGGGGGAGCGGGAGGGCCGGGCAATGAGCAGTTCTTC.

This clone was seen only a few times. V and J are TRBV28 and TRBJ1-3, with D unresolved. Germline V gene lookup returns CDR1 MDHEN and CDR2 SYDVKM. V lost 4 bases to trimming and J lost 2 bases, with 9 bases between them. The CDR3 has 14 amino acids. The CDR3 sequence is CASSWSVAGNTIYF. The CDR3 nucleotides are TGTGCCAGCAGTTGGTCGGTAGCTGGAAACACCATATATTTT.

The rearrangement links TRBV5-1 to TRBJ1-6, with a tentative D call TRBD1 (5 bases). This CDR3 contains 13 residues. CDR1 is SGHRS and CDR2 is YFSETQ in the germline V gene. Trimming pared 0 bases from V and 11 bases from J, leaving 9 bases between. The CDR3 coding sequence is TGCGCCAGCAGCTTGGGACCCAGGGCACCCCTCCACTTT. Protein: CASSLGPRAPLHF.

The count of this clone is one. The V gene is TRBV6-6, the J gene TRBJ1-2; D gene uncertain. Germline CDR1 MNHNY, CDR2 SVGAGI (reference sequence). This CDR3 comprises 16 residues. V was pared by 0 bases and J by 3 bases, with 14 bases between. The CDR3 DNA reads as TGTGCCAGCAGTTACTCCTCCAGCGGCTATGACTATGGCTACACCTTC. It translates to CASSYSSSGYDYGYTF.

The gene calls are TRBV7-9 and TRBJ2-3, with D perhaps matching TRBD2 (5 bases). V lost 5 bases, J lost 3 bases, and 12 bases lay in between. Germline lookup yields CDR1 SEHNR and CDR2 FQNEAQ (reference sequence). The CDR3 extends over 14 amino acids. The DNA for the CDR3 is TGTGCCAGCAGCACACTAGTAAGAACAGATACGCAGTATTTT. This translates into CASSTLVRTDTQYF.

V usage is TRBV7-9 and J usage is TRBJ2-5; 9 positions match TRBD1. The CDR3 contains 15 residues. Germline V CDR1 and CDR2: SEHNR, FQNEAQ (reference sequence). Trimming took 5 bases from V and 2 from J; bases not matched to a gene: 6. The CDR3 coding sequence is TGTGCCAGCAGCGGACGACAGGGGGTACAAGAGACCCAGTACTTC. Its translation is CASSGRQGVQETQYF.

The chain employs TRBV28 and TRBJ1-1, with 8 bases identical to TRBD1. CDR3 length: 17 amino acids. Germline V gene lookup returns CDR1 MDHEN and CDR2 SYDVKM. After removal of 1 base from V and 0 bases from J, the junction contained 7 bases not matched to a gene. CDR3 region: CASSLYGTGLMNTEAFF. The CDR3, as DNA: TGTGCCAGCAGTTTATACGGGACAGGCTTAATGAACACTGAAGCTTTCTTT.